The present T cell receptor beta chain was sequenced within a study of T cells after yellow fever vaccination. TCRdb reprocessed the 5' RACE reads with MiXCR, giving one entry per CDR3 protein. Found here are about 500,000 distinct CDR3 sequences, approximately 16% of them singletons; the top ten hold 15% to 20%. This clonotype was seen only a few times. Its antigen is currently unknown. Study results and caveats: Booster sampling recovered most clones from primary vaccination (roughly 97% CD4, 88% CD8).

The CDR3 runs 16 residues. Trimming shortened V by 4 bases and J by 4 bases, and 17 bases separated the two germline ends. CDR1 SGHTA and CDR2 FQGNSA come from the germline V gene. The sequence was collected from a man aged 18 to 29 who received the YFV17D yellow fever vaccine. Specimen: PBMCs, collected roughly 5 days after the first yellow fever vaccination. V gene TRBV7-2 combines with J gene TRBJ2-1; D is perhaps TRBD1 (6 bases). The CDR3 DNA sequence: TGTGCCAGCAGCTGGAAATGGACAGACCTTTACAATGAGCAGTTCTTC. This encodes CASSWKWTDLYNEQFF.